The T cell receptor (beta chain) described here comes from a study of T cells in Graves' hyperthyroidism and ophthalmopathy. Whole-study results and caveats: Among thyroid clonotypes expanded above 0.001, most also appeared in blood. Through a model of 13 V-J features, ophthalmopathy was separated from stable hyperthyroidism.

Amplification of TCR beta CDR3 regions used RNA as the template. The TCR CDR3 first-round RT-PCR relied on the HTBI primer set. From the multiplex PCR reads, TCRdb called clonotypes with MiXCR, one entry per CDR3 protein. This repertoire shows 400,000 to 550,000 distinct CDR3 sequences, approximately 25% found once; its top ten account for over 9%. A patient was excluded if there was uncontrolled infection, other autoimmune disease, pregnancy or lactation. The study based diagnoses on clinical symptoms, serum thyroxine and TRAb, thyroid ultrasound and orbital computed tomography. The germline V and J ends were trimmed by 1 base and 1 base, with 10 bases remaining between them. The germline V gene encodes CDR1 KGHSH and CDR2 LQKENI. The CDR3 is 15 amino acids. This clonotype was recorded many times. The antigen is undetermined.

The genes are TRBV18 and TRBJ1-2; D not certain. Material: blood. This clonotype originated in a woman aged 25 to 39 with Graves' ophthalmopathy. Here the CDR3 reads CASSPRPDVNYGYTF. The DNA for the CDR3 is TGTGCCAGCTCACCACGGCCAGATGTTAACTATGGCTACACCTTC.